The following is a T cell receptor beta chain sequence with its context. The antigen is not known. This sample is drawn from a study of T cell clonotyping in hematopoietic cell transplantation. Findings and limits, study-wide: At the given depth, recipient repertoires were over 95% de novo clonotypes. Cells were unsorted, so CD4 and CD8 contributions were not separated. Graft donor and pretransplant recipient Inverse Simpson Index values predicted broader posttransplant TCR diversity. After transplant, recipient diversity fell while pathologically expanded clonotypes grew through day 180.

Clones were read by immunoSEQ multiplex PCR, and TCRdb kept only the in-frame ones, dropping some. The sample carries 15,000 to 20,000 clones, approximately 83% recorded once. This clonotype originated in a woman aged 40 to 50 in good health. Some clones in this sample may be carry-over from other donors' samples. The sequenced sample was peripheral blood mononuclear cells.

CDR3 sequence: CAWSVGGLNPYEQYF. The CDR3 coding sequence is TGTGCCTGGAGTGTAGGAGGGTTGAACCCCTACGAGCAGTACTTC. The rearrangement joins TRBV30 to TRBJ2-7; D possibly corresponds to TRBD2 (6 bases). This CDR3 spans 15 amino acids. V gave up 0 bases and J gave up 2 bases, with 14 bases separating them. Germline CDR1 and CDR2: GTSNPN and SVGIG (reference sequence).